This T cell receptor (beta chain) is drawn from a study of T cell changes during pregnancy in multiple sclerosis. Sequenced by immunoSEQ multiplex PCR; TCRdb stores in-frame clones only, minus some. The table lists around 62,000 clones, about 90% of them singletons. Between the trimmed V and J ends, which lost 1 base and 7 bases, there was a span of 11 bases. The length of the CDR3 is 15 residues. Germline V gene data show CDR1 as LGHNA and CDR2 as YNFKEQ. The chain employs TRBV4-2 and TRBJ1-6; possibly TRBD1 for D (6 bases). This specimen was peripheral blood, taken in the second trimester of pregnancy. This clonotype was sampled from a female donor in good health, enrolled as a control in a pregnancy study. The CDR3: CASSQAGQSNSPLHF. The DNA for the CDR3 is TGTGCCAGCAGCCAAGCGGGACAATCGAATTCACCCCTCCACTTT.